The clone carrying this T cell receptor beta chain occurred a few times. The antigen is undetermined. The data derive from a study of CD8 T cells in ankylosing spondylitis. It was by quantitative 5'-RACE with molecular barcodes that TCR beta libraries were made. TCRdb processed the 5' RACE reads anew with MiXCR; each CDR3 protein has one entry. The sample has a few hundred thousand distinct CDR3 sequences; around 17% are singletons. Points from the study as a whole: Both synovial fluid and blood in reactive arthritis had previously been reported to carry some motif variants. Matched synovial fluid from ankylosing spondylitis patients was reported to be enriched for disease-linked clones. Disease-associated clones were CD8+ and fairly uncommon in peripheral blood. About 8 highly homologous variants made up a TCR beta motif that seemed to typify ankylosing spondylitis blood.

This CDR3 has 15 amino acids. Germline-derived CDR1 and CDR2 are GTSNPN and SVGIG (reference sequence). J gave up 7 bases and V 2 bases, and 8 bases lay outside the gene matches. The sample was blood, either unsorted or a sorted T cell fraction (not recorded which). The J gene is TRBJ2-1, the V gene TRBV30; 10 bases match TRBD2. The TCR sequence derives from a male donor with ankylosing spondylitis. The DNA of the CDR3 is TGTGCCTGGAGTCCAGCGGGGGGGCGAGGGAATGAGCAGTTCTTC. Its translation is CAWSPAGGRGNEQFF.